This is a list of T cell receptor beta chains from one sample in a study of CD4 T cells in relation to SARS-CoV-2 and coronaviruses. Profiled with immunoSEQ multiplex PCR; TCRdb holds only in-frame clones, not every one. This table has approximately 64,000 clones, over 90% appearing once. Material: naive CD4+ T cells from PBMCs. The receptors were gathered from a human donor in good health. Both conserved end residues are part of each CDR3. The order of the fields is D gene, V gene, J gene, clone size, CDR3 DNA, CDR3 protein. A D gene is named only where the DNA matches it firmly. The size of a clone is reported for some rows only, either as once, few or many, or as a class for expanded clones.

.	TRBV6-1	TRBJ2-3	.	TGTGCCAGCAGTGAAGGGAGGGCGCAGTATTTT	CASSEGRAQYF
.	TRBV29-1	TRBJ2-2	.	TGCAGCGTCGCTCGGCCGGCCGGGGAGCTGTTTTTT	CSVARPAGELFF
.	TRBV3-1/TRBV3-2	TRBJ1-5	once	TGTGCCAGCAGCCAAGCAGGGACTCAGCCCCAGCATTTT	CASSQAGTQPQHF
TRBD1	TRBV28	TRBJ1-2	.	TGTGCCAGCAGTTTGGGGACAGGGCGAAGTGGCTACACCTTC	CASSLGTGRSGYTF
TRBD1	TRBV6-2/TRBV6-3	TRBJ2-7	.	TGTGCCAGCAGTTACGAACAGGGGTCCCCCTACGAGCAGTACTTC	CASSYEQGSPYEQYF
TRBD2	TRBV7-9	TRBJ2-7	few	TGTGCCAGCAGCTTAGCGGGAGGGGCCTACGAGCAGTACTTC	CASSLAGGAYEQYF
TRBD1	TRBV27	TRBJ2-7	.	TGTGCCAGCAGTAGAGACACCGGGACAGGGTTCAACGAGCAGTACTTC	CASSRDTGTGFNEQYF
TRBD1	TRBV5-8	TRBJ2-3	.	TGTGCCAGCAGATTGACAGGGGCTACAGATACGCAGTATTTT	CASRLTGATDTQYF
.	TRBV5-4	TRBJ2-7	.	TGTGCCACCCCTCGGTTGTACGAGCAGTACTTC	CATPRLYEQYF
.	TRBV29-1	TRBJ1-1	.	TGCACCGCCGGGGTCGCTGAAGCTTTCTTT	CTAGVAEAFF
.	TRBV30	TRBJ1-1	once	TGTGCCTGGAGCAGGGGAATGAACACTGAAGCTTTCTTT	CAWSRGMNTEAFF
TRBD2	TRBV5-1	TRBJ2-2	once	TGCGCCAGCAGCCCCGGGGCTAGCGGGAGCGGCGGGGAGCTGTTTTTT	CASSPGASGSGGELFF
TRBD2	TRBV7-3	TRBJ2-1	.	TGTGCCAGCAGCCTAGCGGGAGGTCCCGTCGGTGAGCAGTTCTTC	CASSLAGGPVGEQFF
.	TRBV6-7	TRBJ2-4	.	TGTGCCAGCAGTGGGTTAGTACAAAACATTCAGTACTTC	CASSGLVQNIQYF
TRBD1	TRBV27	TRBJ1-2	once	TGTGCCAGCAGTGCCCGGACAGGCTATGGCTACACCTTC	CASSARTGYGYTF
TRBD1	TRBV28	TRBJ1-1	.	TGTGCCAGCAGTTCGGGACAGGGGTCCCTGAACACTGAAGCTTTCTTT	CASSSGQGSLNTEAFF
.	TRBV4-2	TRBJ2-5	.	TGTGCCAGCAGCCAAGGGACAGATCAACAAGAGACCCAGTACTTC	CASSQGTDQQETQYF
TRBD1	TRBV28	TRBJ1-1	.	TGTGCCAGCAGGACAGGGTATAGAACTGAAGCTTTCTTT	CASRTGYRTEAFF
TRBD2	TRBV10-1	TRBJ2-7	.	TGCGCCAGCAGTGGCGGTCGGGGGGGTTACGAGCAGTACTTC	CASSGGRGGYEQYF
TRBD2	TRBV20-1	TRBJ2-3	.	TGCAGTGCTAGTATAGCGGGGATCACAGATACGCAGTATTTT	CSASIAGITDTQYF
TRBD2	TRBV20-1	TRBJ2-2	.	TGCAGTGCTAGTTGGACTAGCCTTAACACCGGGGAGCTGTTTTTT	CSASWTSLNTGELFF
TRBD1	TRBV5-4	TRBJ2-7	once	TGTGCCAGCAGCTTGAGGGACAGGGTCGGGGAGCAGTACTTC	CASSLRDRVGEQYF
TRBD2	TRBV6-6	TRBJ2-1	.	TGTGCCAGCAGTTCGACTAGCGGGAGCTTCAATGAGCAGTTCTTC	CASSSTSGSFNEQFF
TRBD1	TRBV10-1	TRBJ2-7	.	TGCGCCAGCAGTGACCCGGGACAGGGTAAGGGATCTTACCTCTACGAGCAGTACTTC	CASSDPGQGKGSYLYEQYF
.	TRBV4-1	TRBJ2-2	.	TGCGCCAGCAGCCCCGGGCCCCGAGGGTCCGGGGAGCTGTTTTTT	CASSPGPRGSGELFF
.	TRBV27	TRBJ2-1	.	TGTGCCAGCAGTGCCACTAGATATGAGCAGTTCTTC	CASSATRYEQFF
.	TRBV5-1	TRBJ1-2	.	TGCGCCAGCAGCTTCGAGCAAGGTAGCGGCTACACCTTC	CASSFEQGSGYTF
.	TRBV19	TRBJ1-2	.	TGTGCCAGTAGTATTTGGAAAGCAGGGGAGGAGGGCTACACCTTC	CASSIWKAGEEGYTF
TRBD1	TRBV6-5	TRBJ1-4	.	TGTGCCAGCAGGCAGGGGGCCTCTAATGAAAAACTGTTTTTT	CASRQGASNEKLFF
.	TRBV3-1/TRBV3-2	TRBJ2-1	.	TGTGCCAGCAGCGACGGGAGCAAGTACAATGAGCAGTTCTTC	CASSDGSKYNEQFF
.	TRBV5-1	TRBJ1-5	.	TGCGCCAGCAGCTTGGATGGGGGAACCAATCAGCCCCAGCATTTT	CASSLDGGTNQPQHF
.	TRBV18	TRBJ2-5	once	TGTGCCAGCTCACGGGGGCAATATGAAGAGACCCAGTACTTC	CASSRGQYEETQYF
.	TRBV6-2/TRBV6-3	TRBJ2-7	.	TGTGCCAGCAGTCCGTCCTACGAGCAGTACTTC	CASSPSYEQYF
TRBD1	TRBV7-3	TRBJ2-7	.	TGTGCCAGCAGCACCCCCGTGACAGGGATCGACGAGCAGTACTTC	CASSTPVTGIDEQYF
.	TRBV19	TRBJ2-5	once	TGTGCCAGTAGTCCCCGGGGGACGGTAGTGGGGACCCAGTACTTC	CASSPRGTVVGTQYF
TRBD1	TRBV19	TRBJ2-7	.	TGTGCCAGTAGTGGGACAGGGGGTTACCACGAGCAGTACTTC	CASSGTGGYHEQYF
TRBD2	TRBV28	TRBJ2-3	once	TGTGCCAGATCCGGGGGGAGCACAGATACGCAGTATTTT	CARSGGSTDTQYF
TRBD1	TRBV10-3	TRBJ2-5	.	TGTGCCATCAGTGGACGGACAGGGCGCCAAGAGACCCAGTACTTC	CAISGRTGRQETQYF
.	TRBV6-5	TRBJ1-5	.	TGTGCCAGCGGCCGGACTAGCAATCAGCCCCAGCATTTT	CASGRTSNQPQHF
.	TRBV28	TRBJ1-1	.	TGTGCCAGCAGCCAGTCAGGGAGGGCCACTGAAGCTTTCTTT	CASSQSGRATEAFF
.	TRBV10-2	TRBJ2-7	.	TGCGCCAGCAGTGTCATGGCAGCCTACGAGCAGTACTTC	CASSVMAAYEQYF
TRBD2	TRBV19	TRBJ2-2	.	TGTGCCAGTAGTCCAGGACTAGCCCCCGGGGAGCTGTTTTTT	CASSPGLAPGELFF
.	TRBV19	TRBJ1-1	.	TGTGCCAGTAGTACCCAATCTCGCACTGAAGCTTTCTTT	CASSTQSRTEAFF
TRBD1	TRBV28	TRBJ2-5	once	TGTGCCAGCAGTTTAGCCCAGGGGGTAGGGGAGACCCAGTACTTC	CASSLAQGVGETQYF
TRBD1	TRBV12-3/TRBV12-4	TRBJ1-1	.	TGTGCCAGCAGGATAGCAGGGGGCACTGAAGCTTTCTTT	CASRIAGGTEAFF
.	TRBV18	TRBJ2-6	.	TGTGCCAGCTCACGGCCTCTAAACCCTGGGGCCAACGTCCTGACTTTC	CASSRPLNPGANVLTF
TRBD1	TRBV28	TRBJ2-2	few	TGTGCCAGCAGTACTCAGGGGGCGAACACCGGGGAGCTGTTTTTT	CASSTQGANTGELFF
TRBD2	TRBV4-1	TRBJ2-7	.	TGCGCCAGCAGCCAAGATTACGGGAGGTCGGACGAGCAGTACTTC	CASSQDYGRSDEQYF
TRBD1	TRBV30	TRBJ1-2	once	TGTGCCTGGAGTGTACAAGGGGGCCGGTATGGCTACACCTTC	CAWSVQGGRYGYTF
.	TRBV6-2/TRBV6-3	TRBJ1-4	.	TGTGCCAGCAGTTACGGGGCAGGGTTCACTGAAAAACTGTTTTTT	CASSYGAGFTEKLFF
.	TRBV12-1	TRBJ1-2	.	TGTGCCAGCAGCTTTGGGTTAGTCGACGGGGATGGCTACACCTTC	CASSFGLVDGDGYTF
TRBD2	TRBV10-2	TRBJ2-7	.	TGCGCCAGCAGTGATCCGGGACTACCGAGCTCCTACGAGCAGTACTTC	CASSDPGLPSSYEQYF
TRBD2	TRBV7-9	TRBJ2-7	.	TGTGCCAGCAGCTTGGAACTAGCGGTCTACGAGCAGTACTTC	CASSLELAVYEQYF
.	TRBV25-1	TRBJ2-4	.	TGTGCCAGCAGCGCCGCAACTTTGGCCAAAAACATTCAGTACTTC	CASSAATLAKNIQYF
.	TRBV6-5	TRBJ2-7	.	TGTGCCAGCACCCGGACCAAAGGGAACTACGAGCAGTACTTC	CASTRTKGNYEQYF
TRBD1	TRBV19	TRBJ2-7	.	TGTGCCAGTAGTCAAGGAGGCAGGGGGCTTTCATACGAGCAGTACTTC	CASSQGGRGLSYEQYF